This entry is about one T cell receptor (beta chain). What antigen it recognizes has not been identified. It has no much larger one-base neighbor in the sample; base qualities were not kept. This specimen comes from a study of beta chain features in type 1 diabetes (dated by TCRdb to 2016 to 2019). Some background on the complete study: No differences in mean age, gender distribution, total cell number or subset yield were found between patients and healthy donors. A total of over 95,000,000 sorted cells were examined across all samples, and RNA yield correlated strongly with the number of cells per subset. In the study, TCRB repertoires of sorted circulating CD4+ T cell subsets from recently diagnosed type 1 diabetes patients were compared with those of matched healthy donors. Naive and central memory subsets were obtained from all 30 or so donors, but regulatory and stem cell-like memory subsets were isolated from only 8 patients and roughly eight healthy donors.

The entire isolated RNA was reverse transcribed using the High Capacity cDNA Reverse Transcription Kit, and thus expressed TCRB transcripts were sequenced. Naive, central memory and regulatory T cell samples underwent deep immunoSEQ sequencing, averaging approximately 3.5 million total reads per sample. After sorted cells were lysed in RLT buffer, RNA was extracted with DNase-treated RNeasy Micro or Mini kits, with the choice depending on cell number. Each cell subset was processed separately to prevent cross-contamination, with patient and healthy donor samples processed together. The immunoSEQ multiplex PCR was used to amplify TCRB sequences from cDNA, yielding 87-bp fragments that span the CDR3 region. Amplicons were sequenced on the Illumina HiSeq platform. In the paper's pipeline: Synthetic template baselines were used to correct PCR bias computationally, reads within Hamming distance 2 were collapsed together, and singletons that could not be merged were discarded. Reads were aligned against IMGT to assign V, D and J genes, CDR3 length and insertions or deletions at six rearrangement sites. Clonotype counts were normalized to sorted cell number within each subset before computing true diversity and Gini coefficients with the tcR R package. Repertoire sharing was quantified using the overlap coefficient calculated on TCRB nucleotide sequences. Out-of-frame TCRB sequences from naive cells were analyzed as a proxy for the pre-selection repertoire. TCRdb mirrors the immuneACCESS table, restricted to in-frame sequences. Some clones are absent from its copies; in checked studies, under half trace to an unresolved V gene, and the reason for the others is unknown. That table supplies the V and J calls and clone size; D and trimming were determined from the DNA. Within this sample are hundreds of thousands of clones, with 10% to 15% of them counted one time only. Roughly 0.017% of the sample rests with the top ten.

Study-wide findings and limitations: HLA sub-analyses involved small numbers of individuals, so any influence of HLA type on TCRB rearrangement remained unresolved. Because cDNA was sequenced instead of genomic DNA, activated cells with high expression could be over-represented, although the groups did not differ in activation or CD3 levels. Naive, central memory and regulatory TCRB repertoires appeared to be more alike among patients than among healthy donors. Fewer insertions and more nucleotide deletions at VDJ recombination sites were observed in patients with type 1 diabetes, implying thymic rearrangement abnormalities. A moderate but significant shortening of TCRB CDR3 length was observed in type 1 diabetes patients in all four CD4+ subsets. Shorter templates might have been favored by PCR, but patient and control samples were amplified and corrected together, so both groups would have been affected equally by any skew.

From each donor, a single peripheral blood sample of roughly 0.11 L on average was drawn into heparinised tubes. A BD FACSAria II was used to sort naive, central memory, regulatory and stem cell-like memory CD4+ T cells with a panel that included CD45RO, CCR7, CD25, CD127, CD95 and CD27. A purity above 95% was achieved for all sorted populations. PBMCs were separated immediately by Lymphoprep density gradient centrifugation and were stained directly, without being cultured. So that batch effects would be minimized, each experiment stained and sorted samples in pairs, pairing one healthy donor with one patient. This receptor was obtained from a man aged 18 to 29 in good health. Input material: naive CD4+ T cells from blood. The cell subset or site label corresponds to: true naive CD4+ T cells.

In nucleotide form, the sequence is TGTGCCAGCAGCTTAATAGCGGGAGGCGAGCAGTACTTC. This translates into CASSLIAGGEQYF. The chain is made from TRBV7-9 and TRBJ2-7; 10 bases in the junction line up with TRBD2. According to the germline V gene (reference sequence), CDR1 reads SEHNR and CDR2 reads FQNEAQ. V lost 2 bases and J lost 6 bases, and the count of bases not matched to a germline gene is 1. Including cysteine and phenylalanine, the CDR3 has 13 amino acids. Solely the CDR3 DNA is kept, with 39 bases framed from the first base.